These T cell receptor beta chains were read from a single sample in a study of blood T cell repertoires in COVID-19. The data were produced by immunoSEQ multiplex PCR, yet TCRdb's version contains in-frame clones alone and is incomplete. The data show over 250,000 clones, about 88% seen once. The sequencing input was peripheral blood. Receptors originate from a woman aged 55-70 years with acute or convalescent COVID-19. The CDR3 runs from the conserved cysteine through the conserved F or W. A D gene is named only where the DNA matches it firmly. Clone size is given for some rows only: seen once, a few or many times, or a class if the clone is expanded.

J gene	V gene	clone size	D gene	CDR3 DNA	CDR3 protein
TRBJ2-3	TRBV7-2	NA	NA	TGTGCCAGCAGCACCATAGCGGACCGCACAGATACGCAGTATTTT	CASSTIADRTDTQYF
TRBJ1-1	TRBV5-1	NA	NA	TGCGCCAGCAGGATACAGGGCCTGAACACTGAAGCTTTCTTT	CASRIQGLNTEAFF
TRBJ1-1	TRBV3-1/TRBV3-2	NA	NA	TGTGCCAGCAGCTGGGGCAAGGTGGGCGAAGCTTTCTTT	CASSWGKVGEAFF
TRBJ2-5	TRBV7-2	NA	TRBD2	TGTGCCAGCAGCCGTATAGTAGCGGGGGGGTCGAAAGAGACCCAGTACTTC	CASSRIVAGGSKETQYF
TRBJ2-5	TRBV15	NA	TRBD2	TGTGCCACCAGCAAAGGCGGGAATAGCGGGGGTTCGGGGCAGACCCAGTACTTC	CATSKGGNSGGSGQTQYF
TRBJ2-3	TRBV9	NA	TRBD2	TGTGCCAGCAGCGCCGGGACTAGCGGGTTGGGAGATACGCAGTATTTT	CASSAGTSGLGDTQYF
TRBJ2-7	TRBV5-1	NA	TRBD2	TGCGCGTCAAAACAGGCCGCGGGGGTTGCCGAGCAGTACTTC	CASKQAAGVAEQYF
TRBJ2-7	TRBV7-2	NA	NA	TGTGCCAGCAGCTTAGCGTCTGGACAGAGCTACGAGCAGTACTTC	CASSLASGQSYEQYF
TRBJ2-7	TRBV28	once	NA	TGTGCCAGCAGCGCTCCTGGGCCCGTCCGGGAGCAGTACTTC	CASSAPGPVREQYF
TRBJ2-5	TRBV19	NA	NA	TGTGCCAGTAGTAAGGAGGGGGCCGAGACCCAGTACTTC	CASSKEGAETQYF
TRBJ1-4	TRBV4-1	NA	NA	TGCGCCAGCAGCCAGGACCGGGACACTAGTTTAAAACTGTTTTTT	CASSQDRDTSLKLFF
TRBJ2-1	TRBV4-3	NA	NA	TGCGCCAGCAGCCATACCTTCTCCCCCGGCTCCTACAATGAGCAGTTCTTC	CASSHTFSPGSYNEQFF
TRBJ2-3	TRBV5-1	NA	NA	TGCGCCAGCAGATCCGGCGGGTACAGCACAGATACGCAGTATTTT	CASRSGGYSTDTQYF
TRBJ2-7	TRBV5-1	NA	TRBD2	TGCGCCAGCCGGTCCCCCACAGCGGGACGCCACGAGCAGTACTTC	CASRSPTAGRHEQYF
TRBJ2-2	TRBV30	NA	NA	TGTGCCTGGAGCGAGCCCGGGGAGCTGTTTTTT	CAWSEPGELFF
TRBJ2-7	TRBV7-6	NA	TRBD1	TGTGCCAGCAGCTTAGATCAGGGGGCGTTTTACGAGCAGTACTTC	CASSLDQGAFYEQYF
TRBJ2-7	TRBV19	once	TRBD1	TGTGCCAGTAGTGACAGGGAATACGAGCAGTACTTC	CASSDREYEQYF
TRBJ2-3	TRBV28	NA	NA	TGTGCCAGCAGTTTTAGCGGGACAGGGTCAGATACGCAGTATTTT	CASSFSGTGSDTQYF
TRBJ2-2	TRBV4-1	NA	TRBD1	TGCGCCAGCAGCCAAGTCGCCGGGACAGGGAACTTTTTAGCCGGGGAGCTGTTTTTT	CASSQVAGTGNFLAGELFF
TRBJ2-1	TRBV11-3	NA	NA	TGTGCCAGCAGCGGTATAGGACAGGAGGGGTACAATGAGCAGTTCTTC	CASSGIGQEGYNEQFF
TRBJ2-7	TRBV15	NA	NA	TGTGCCACCACCTCTAAAACAGGGATCGAGCAGTACTTC	CATTSKTGIEQYF
TRBJ1-1	TRBV3-1/TRBV3-2	NA	TRBD1	TGTGCCAGCAGCCAAAGGGACAGGGGGACTGAAGCTTTCTTT	CASSQRDRGTEAFF
TRBJ1-2	TRBV19	NA	NA	TGTGCCAGTAGGACAAGGGGAGGATCGAATGGCTACACCTTC	CASRTRGGSNGYTF
TRBJ2-5	TRBV7-6	many	NA	TGTGCCAGCAGCTTAGCGGGAGGGGGGCAAGAGACCCAGTACTTC	CASSLAGGGQETQYF
TRBJ2-7	TRBV7-9	NA	TRBD2	TGTGCCAGCAGCCCTGAGACCGGGACTAGCGGGGATACCTACGAGCAGTACTTC	CASSPETGTSGDTYEQYF
TRBJ2-1	TRBV27	NA	NA	TGTGCCAGCAGTATTAGCGGAGTCTACAATGAGCAGTTCTTC	CASSISGVYNEQFF
TRBJ2-1	TRBV29-1	NA	TRBD2	TGCGAACTCCTGACTAGCGGGAGGGCCCCCTCCTACAATGAGCAGTTCTTC	CELLTSGRAPSYNEQFF
TRBJ1-4	TRBV9	NA	TRBD1	TGTGCCAGCAGCGAGGGACAGAGATATAATGAAAAACTGTTTTTT	CASSEGQRYNEKLFF
TRBJ2-7	TRBV6-5	NA	NA	TGTGCCAGCAGTAGGGGGAGGGCCTACGAGCAGTACTTC	CASSRGRAYEQYF
TRBJ2-3	TRBV24-1	NA	TRBD2	TGTGCCACCAGTGATAGGACTAGCGGGGTCACAGATACGCAGTATTTT	CATSDRTSGVTDTQYF
TRBJ2-3	TRBV2	once	TRBD2	TGTGCCAGCAGTGAATGGGCTAGCGGGCGAACAGATACGCAGTATTTT	CASSEWASGRTDTQYF
TRBJ1-6	TRBV7-2	once	NA	TGTGCCAGCAGCCTAGGCAGCTCCTATAATTCACCCCTCCACTTT	CASSLGSSYNSPLHF
TRBJ1-1	TRBV5-1	NA	TRBD1	TGCGCCAGCAGCAGGGACAGGGGGGATACTGAAGCTTTCTTT	CASSRDRGDTEAFF
TRBJ1-1	TRBV19	NA	NA	TGTGCCAGTAGGGGTAACCTCAGGACTGAAGCTTTCTTT	CASRGNLRTEAFF
TRBJ1-6	TRBV18	NA	TRBD1	TGTGCCAGCTCACCCGGACAGGGTTATTCACCCCTCCACTTT	CASSPGQGYSPLHF
TRBJ1-2	TRBV4-3	NA	NA	TGCGCCAGCAGCCAGATACAGGGATTTGACTATGGCTACACCTTC	CASSQIQGFDYGYTF
TRBJ2-7	TRBV4-2	NA	TRBD2	TGTGCCAGCAGCCCCCAGCGGGGCTCCTCCTACGAGCAGTACTTC	CASSPQRGSSYEQYF
TRBJ1-1	TRBV2	once	TRBD1	TGTGCCAGCAGTGGGGACAGGGGGAGGTTGAACACTGAAGCTTTCTTT	CASSGDRGRLNTEAFF
TRBJ1-2	TRBV6-2/TRBV6-3	NA	NA	TGTGCCAGCAGTTACGCCGGGGGGCCACTCGGCTACACCTTC	CASSYAGGPLGYTF
TRBJ1-4	TRBV4-1	NA	NA	TGCGCCAGCAGCCAAGTACGGGGGGAAAAACTGTTTTTT	CASSQVRGEKLFF
TRBJ1-5	TRBV2	NA	TRBD1	TGTGCCAGCAGCACAGGGGGAGAAAATCAGCCCCAGCATTTT	CASSTGGENQPQHF
TRBJ1-4	TRBV2	NA	NA	TGTGCCAGCTCACCCTCTAGGGGGGGTAATGAAAAACTGTTTTTT	CASSPSRGGNEKLFF
TRBJ2-2	TRBV6-1	NA	TRBD1	TGTGCCAGCAGTGTCCTACAGGGGGCGGACACCGGGGAGCTGTTTTTT	CASSVLQGADTGELFF
TRBJ2-7	TRBV6-2/TRBV6-3	NA	NA	TGTGCCAGCAGTGCAACTAGAGGCGGCGAGCAGTACTTC	CASSATRGGEQYF
TRBJ1-4	TRBV4-3	NA	NA	TGCGCCAGCAGCCAAGGGACTGGAACTAATGAAAAACTGTTTTTT	CASSQGTGTNEKLFF
TRBJ2-7	TRBV7-2	NA	NA	TGTGCCAGCAGCTTAGAGGGGAGGTTAGGGACAGTCGTTTTC	CASSLEGRLGTVVF
TRBJ2-5	TRBV9	NA	TRBD1	TGTGCCAGCAGCGCGGGACAGGGCTCGGAGACCCAGTACTTC	CASSAGQGSETQYF
TRBJ2-3	TRBV27	NA	TRBD1	TGTGCCAGCAGTTTCGGGACAGGGCCTTCGAATACGCAGTATTTT	CASSFGTGPSNTQYF